Listed below are T cell receptor beta chains from one sample, sequenced in a study of blood T cell repertoires in COVID-19. Produced via immunoSEQ multiplex PCR; TCRdb's table is partial and in-frame only. The sample lists 150,000 to 200,000 clones, approximately 86% occurring once. Specimen: peripheral blood. The receptors derive from a man aged 50 to 59 with active or convalescent COVID-19. Each CDR3 is given with its conserved first and last residue. A D gene is named only where the DNA matches it firmly. Rows give clone size only sometimes, using once, few, many, or a class for an expanded clone.

TRBJ2-1	-	-	TRBV5-1	CASSFRLGDNEQFF	TGCGCCAGCAGCTTCAGACTAGGTGACAATGAGCAGTTCTTC
TRBJ2-7	-	-	TRBV3-1/TRBV3-2	CASSRYRSSDEQYF	TGTGCCAGCAGCCGGTATAGGTCAAGCGACGAGCAGTACTTC
TRBJ2-1	-	-	TRBV6-4	CASSDPKELGSYYNEQFF	TGTGCCAGCAGTGACCCCAAGGAGCTGGGTTCCTACTACAATGAGCAGTTCTTC
TRBJ2-1	-	TRBD2	TRBV4-1	CASSPSPGLGINEQFF	TGCGCCAGCAGCCCTAGCCCGGGACTAGGTATCAATGAGCAGTTCTTC
TRBJ1-1	-	-	TRBV5-1	CASSFQGGKNMNTEAFF	TGCGCCAGCAGCTTCCAGGGAGGGAAAAACATGAACACTGAAGCTTTCTTT
TRBJ2-7	-	-	TRBV25-1	CASSESGRNEQYF	TGTGCCAGCAGTGAGAGTGGGAGGAACGAGCAGTACTTC
TRBJ2-4	once	TRBD1	TRBV7-9	CASSLGTGDRVQYF	TGTGCCAGCAGCTTAGGGACAGGGGATAGGGTTCAGTACTTC
TRBJ1-2	-	TRBD1	TRBV7-9	CASSPWQGELNGYTF	TGTGCCAGCAGCCCTTGGCAGGGGGAGCTAAATGGCTACACCTTC
TRBJ2-7	-	TRBD1	TRBV19	CASSMRTGVEGEQYF	TGTGCCAGTAGTATGCGGACAGGGGTAGAAGGCGAGCAGTACTTC
TRBJ1-5	-	-	TRBV19	CASSTSDSNQPQHF	TGTGCCAGTAGTACTTCAGATAGCAATCAGCCCCAGCATTTT
TRBJ2-3	few	TRBD1	TRBV13	CASSDTEGQSSTDTQYF	TGTGCCAGCAGCGACACCGAGGGACAGTCTAGCACAGATACGCAGTATTTT
TRBJ2-2	-	TRBD1	TRBV29-1	CSAQSPGQGSGELFF	TGCAGCGCACAATCTCCGGGACAGGGATCCGGGGAGCTGTTTTTT
TRBJ2-7	-	TRBD1	TRBV10-3	CAISTGQGYEQYF	TGTGCCATCAGCACGGGACAGGGCTACGAGCAGTACTTC
TRBJ1-1	once	TRBD1	TRBV6-5	CASSSHRGTEAFF	TGTGCCAGCAGTTCCCACAGGGGCACTGAAGCTTTCTTT
TRBJ1-6	-	TRBD1	TRBV7-9	CASSPQTGYGSPLHF	TGTGCCAGCAGCCCCCAGACAGGGTACGGTTCACCCCTCCACTTT
TRBJ2-1	-	TRBD1	TRBV2	CASSEAGTGHNEQFF	TGTGCCAGCAGTGAAGCCGGGACAGGCCACAATGAGCAGTTCTTC
TRBJ1-4	once	TRBD1	TRBV5-4	CASTKGQGQEKLFF	TGTGCCAGCACCAAGGGACAGGGGCAGGAAAAACTGTTTTTT
TRBJ1-2	once	-	TRBV10-3	CAISESGQGQNGYTF	TGTGCCATCAGTGAGTCGGGGCAGGGCCAGAATGGCTACACCTTC
TRBJ1-2	-	-	TRBV30	CAWSVGRTYGYTF	TGTGCCTGGAGTGTTGGGAGGACCTATGGCTACACCTTC
TRBJ1-1	-	-	TRBV20-1	CSAARGTEAFF	TGCAGTGCCGCCCGGGGTACTGAAGCTTTCTTT
TRBJ1-6	-	-	TRBV28	CASSLLGQGYNSPLHF	TGTGCCAGCAGTTTATTGGGGCAGGGGTATAATTCACCCCTCCACTTT
TRBJ2-3	-	TRBD2	TRBV10-3	CAISEPPGTSENQYTDTQYF	TGTGCCATCAGTGAGCCACCAGGGACTAGCGAAAATCAATACACAGATACGCAGTATTTT
TRBJ1-5	once	-	TRBV30	CAWSVGLSNQPQHF	TGTGCCTGGAGTGTAGGACTTAGCAATCAGCCCCAGCATTTT